The sequence of this TCR beta chain was determined in a study of PD-1 blockade in classical Hodgkin lymphoma. Notes on the study in general: By cycle point C4D1, TCR diversity had risen significantly in CD4+ cells (but not CD8+ cells). The authors have not defined what causes the repertoire differences, possibly disease activity or prior therapy. Newly diagnosed patients were said to have less baseline TCR diversity than healthy donors did.

About this clone itself: Its specificity is unknown.

Time point in this sample: cycle 4 day 1 (C4D1), after 5 to 7 weeks of nivolumab. Every one of the patients relapsed after autologous stem cell transplantation (brentuximab vedotin exposure was variable). TCRdb's table, derived via immunoSEQ multiplex PCR, lists solely in-frame clones and lacks some. The sample contains about 89,000 clones, just over 90% of which appear only once. Deletions cut 5 bases from V and 1 base from J, with 8 bases between. This CDR3 contains 13 residues. The germline gives CDR1 LGHNA, CDR2 YSLEER. The chain carries TRBV4-3 and TRBJ1-1; maybe TRBD1 (5 bases). Material: peripheral blood mononuclear cells (PBMCs), obtained before the fourth cycle of nivolumab. This receptor was identified in a human donor with classical Hodgkin lymphoma. This chain's CDR3 is CASSRTGNTEAFF. CDR3 bases: TGCGCCAGCAGCAGAACAGGGAACACTGAAGCTTTCTTT.